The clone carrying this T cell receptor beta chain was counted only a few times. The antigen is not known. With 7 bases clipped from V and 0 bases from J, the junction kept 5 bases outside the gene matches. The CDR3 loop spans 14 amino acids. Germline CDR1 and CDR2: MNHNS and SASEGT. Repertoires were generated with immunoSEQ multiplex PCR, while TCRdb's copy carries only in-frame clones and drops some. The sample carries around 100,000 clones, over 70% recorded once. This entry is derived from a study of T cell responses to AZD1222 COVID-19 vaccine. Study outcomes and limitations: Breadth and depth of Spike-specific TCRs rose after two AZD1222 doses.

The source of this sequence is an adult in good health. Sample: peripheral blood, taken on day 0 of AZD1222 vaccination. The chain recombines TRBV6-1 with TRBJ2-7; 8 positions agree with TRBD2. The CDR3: CASIDSGSSYEQYF. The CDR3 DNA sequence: TGTGCCAGCATAGACAGCGGGAGCTCCTACGAGCAGTACTTC.